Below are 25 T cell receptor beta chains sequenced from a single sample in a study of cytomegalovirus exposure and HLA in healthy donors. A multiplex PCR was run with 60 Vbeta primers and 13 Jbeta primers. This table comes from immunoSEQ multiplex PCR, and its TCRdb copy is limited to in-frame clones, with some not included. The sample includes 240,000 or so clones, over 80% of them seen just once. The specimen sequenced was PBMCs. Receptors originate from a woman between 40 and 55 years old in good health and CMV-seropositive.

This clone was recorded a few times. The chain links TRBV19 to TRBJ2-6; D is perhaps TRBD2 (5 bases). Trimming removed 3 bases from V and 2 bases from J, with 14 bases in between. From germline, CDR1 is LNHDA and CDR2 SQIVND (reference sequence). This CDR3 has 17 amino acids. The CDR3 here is CASSMAGRRAGANVLTF. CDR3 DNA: TGTGCCAGTAGTATGGCGGGCCGAAGGGCTGGGGCCAACGTCCTGACTTTC.

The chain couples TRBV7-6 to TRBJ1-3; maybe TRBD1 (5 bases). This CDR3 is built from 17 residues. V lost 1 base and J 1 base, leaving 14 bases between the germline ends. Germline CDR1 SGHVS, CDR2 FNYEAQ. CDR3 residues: CASSLGNRGRSGNTIYF. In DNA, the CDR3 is TGTGCCAGCAGCTTAGGAAATAGGGGTCGGTCTGGAAACACCATATATTTT.

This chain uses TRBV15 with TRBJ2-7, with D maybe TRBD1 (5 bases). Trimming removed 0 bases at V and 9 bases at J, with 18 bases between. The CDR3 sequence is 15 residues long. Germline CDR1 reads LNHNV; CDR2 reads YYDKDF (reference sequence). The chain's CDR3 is CATSRDRAGGRGQYF. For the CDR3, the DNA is TGTGCCACCAGCAGAGATCGGGCCGGTGGAAGGGGGCAGTACTTC.

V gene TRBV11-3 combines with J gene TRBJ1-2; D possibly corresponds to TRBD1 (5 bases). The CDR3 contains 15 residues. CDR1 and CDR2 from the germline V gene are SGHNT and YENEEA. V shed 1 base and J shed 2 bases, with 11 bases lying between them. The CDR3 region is CASSLVGGSNYGYTF. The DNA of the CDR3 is TGTGCCAGCAGCTTAGTGGGGGGATCGAACTATGGCTACACCTTC.

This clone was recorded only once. The CDR3 DNA is TGTGCCAGCAGTGCCCGAGGGTGGGGTCAGCCCCAGCATTTT. It encodes CASSARGWGQPQHF. J is TRBJ1-5 and V is TRBV27, with unresolved D. CDR1 and CDR2 from the germline V gene are MNHEY and SMNVEV (reference sequence). The ends were cut back, 5 bases at V and 6 bases at J, with 14 bases in the middle. This CDR3 contains 14 residues.

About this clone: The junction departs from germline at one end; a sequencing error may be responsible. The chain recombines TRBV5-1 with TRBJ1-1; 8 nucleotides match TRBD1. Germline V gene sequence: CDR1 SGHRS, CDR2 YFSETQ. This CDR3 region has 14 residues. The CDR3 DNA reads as TGCGTCAGCAGCCCAGACAGGGGGAACACTGAAGCTTTCTTT. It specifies CVSSPDRGNTEAFF.

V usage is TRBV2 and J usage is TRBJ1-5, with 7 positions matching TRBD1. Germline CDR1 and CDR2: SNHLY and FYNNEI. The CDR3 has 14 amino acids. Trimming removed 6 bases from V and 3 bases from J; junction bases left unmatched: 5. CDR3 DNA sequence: TGTGCCAGCAGCCGGGACAGTATCAATCAGCCCCAGCATTTT. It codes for CASSRDSINQPQHF.

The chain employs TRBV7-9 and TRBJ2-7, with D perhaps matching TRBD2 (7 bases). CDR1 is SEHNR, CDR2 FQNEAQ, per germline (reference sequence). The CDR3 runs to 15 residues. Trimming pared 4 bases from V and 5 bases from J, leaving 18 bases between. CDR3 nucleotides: TGTGCCAGCAGCTATACAGCCGGGGGGCTTGACGAGCAGTACTTC. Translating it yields CASSYTAGGLDEQYF. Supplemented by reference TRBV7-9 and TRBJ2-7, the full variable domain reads DTGVSQNPRHKITKRGQNVTFRCDPISEHNRLYWYRQTLGQGPEFLTYFQNEAQLEKSRLLSDRFSAERPKGSFSTLEIQRTEQGDSAMYLCASSYTAGGLDEQYFGPGTRLTVT.

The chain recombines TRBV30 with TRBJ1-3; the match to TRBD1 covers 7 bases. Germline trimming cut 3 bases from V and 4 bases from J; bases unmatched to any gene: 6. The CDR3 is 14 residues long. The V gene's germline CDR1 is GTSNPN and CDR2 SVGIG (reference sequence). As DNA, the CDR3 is TGTGCCTGGAGCCTCCCGGGACAGGGAAACACCATATATTTT. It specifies CAWSLPGQGNTIYF.

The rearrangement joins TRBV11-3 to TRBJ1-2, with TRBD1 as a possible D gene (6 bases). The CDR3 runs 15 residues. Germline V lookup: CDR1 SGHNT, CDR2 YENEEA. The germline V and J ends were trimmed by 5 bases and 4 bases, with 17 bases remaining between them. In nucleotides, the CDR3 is TGTGCCAGCAGCGCCTACGCCGACAGGATCTATGGCTACACCTTC. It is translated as CASSAYADRIYGYTF.

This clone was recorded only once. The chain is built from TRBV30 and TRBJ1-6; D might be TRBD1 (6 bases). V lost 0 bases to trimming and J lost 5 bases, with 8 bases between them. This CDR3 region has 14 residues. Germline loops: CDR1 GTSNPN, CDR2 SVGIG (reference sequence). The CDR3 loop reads CAWSVRQDNSPLHF. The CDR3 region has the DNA TGTGCCTGGAGTGTACGACAGGATAATTCACCCCTCCACTTT.

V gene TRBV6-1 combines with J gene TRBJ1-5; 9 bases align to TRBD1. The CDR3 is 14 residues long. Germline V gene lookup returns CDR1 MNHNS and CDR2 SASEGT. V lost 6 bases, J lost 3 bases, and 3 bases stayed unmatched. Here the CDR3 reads CASSRQGDNQPQHF. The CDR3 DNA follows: TGTGCCAGCAGCAGACAGGGGGACAATCAGCCCCAGCATTTT.

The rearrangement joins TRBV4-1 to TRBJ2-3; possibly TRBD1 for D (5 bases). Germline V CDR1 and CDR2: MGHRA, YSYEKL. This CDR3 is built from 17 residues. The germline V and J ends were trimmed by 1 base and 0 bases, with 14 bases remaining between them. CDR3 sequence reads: CASSQVSAGISTDTQYF. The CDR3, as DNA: TGCGCCAGCAGCCAAGTTTCAGCAGGGATTAGCACAGATACGCAGTATTTT.

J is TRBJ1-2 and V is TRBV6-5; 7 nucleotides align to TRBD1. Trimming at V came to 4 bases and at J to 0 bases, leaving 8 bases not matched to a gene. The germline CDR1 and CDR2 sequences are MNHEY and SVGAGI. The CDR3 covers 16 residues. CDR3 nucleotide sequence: TGTGCCAGCAGTTGGAATAGACAGGGAACTAACTATGGCTACACCTTC. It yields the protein CASSWNRQGTNYGYTF.

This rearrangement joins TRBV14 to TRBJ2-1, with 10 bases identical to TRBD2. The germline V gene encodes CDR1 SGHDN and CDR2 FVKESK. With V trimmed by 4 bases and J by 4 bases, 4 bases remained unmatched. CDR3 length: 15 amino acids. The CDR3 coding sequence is TGTGCCAGCAGCCGCTTAGCGGGGGGTTACAATGAGCAGTTCTTC. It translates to CASSRLAGGYNEQFF.

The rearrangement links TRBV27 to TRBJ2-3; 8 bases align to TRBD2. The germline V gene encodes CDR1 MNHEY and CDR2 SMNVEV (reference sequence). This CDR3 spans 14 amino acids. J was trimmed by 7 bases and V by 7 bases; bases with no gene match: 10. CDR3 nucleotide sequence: TGTGCCAGCAACCTCGGGGGGGCAAGGAATACGCAGTATTTT. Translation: CASNLGGARNTQYF.

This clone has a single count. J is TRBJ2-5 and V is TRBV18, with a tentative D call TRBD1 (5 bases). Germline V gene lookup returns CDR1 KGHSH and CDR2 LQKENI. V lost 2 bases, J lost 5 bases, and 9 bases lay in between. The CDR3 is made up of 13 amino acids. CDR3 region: CASSPGAGETQYF. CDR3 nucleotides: TGTGCCAGCTCACCAGGGGCCGGGGAGACCCAGTACTTC.

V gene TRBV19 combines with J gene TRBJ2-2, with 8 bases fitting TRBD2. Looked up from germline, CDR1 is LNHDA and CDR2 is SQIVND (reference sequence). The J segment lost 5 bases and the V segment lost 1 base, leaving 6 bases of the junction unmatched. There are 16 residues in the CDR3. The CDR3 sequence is CASSIAPGGVTGELFF. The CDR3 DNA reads TGTGCCAGTAGTATAGCACCGGGAGGGGTTACCGGGGAGCTGTTTTTT.

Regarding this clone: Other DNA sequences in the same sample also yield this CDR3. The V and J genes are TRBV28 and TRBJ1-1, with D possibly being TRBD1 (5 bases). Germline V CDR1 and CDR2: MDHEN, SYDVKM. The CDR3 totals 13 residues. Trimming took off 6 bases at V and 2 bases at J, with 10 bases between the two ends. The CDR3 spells CASRQGANTEAFF. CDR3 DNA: TGTGCCAGCAGGCAGGGTGCAAACACTGAAGCTTTCTTT.

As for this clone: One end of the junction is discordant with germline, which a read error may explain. This CDR3 is CAGSVGSKGVGTEAFF. The CDR3 coding sequence is TGTGCCGGCAGCGTAGGGTCTAAGGGGGTGGGCACTGAAGCTTTCTTT. The chain combines TRBV9 with TRBJ1-1; tentatively, D is TRBD1 (6 bases). CDR1 is SGDLS, CDR2 YYNGEE, per germline. The CDR3 has 16 amino acids.

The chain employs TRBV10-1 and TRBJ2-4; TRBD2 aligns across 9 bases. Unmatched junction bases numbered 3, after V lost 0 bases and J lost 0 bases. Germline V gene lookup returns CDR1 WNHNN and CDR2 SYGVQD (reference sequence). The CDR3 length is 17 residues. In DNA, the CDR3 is TGCGCCAGCAGTGAGTCAACACTAGCGGGAGCCAAAAACATTCAGTACTTC. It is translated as CASSESTLAGAKNIQYF.

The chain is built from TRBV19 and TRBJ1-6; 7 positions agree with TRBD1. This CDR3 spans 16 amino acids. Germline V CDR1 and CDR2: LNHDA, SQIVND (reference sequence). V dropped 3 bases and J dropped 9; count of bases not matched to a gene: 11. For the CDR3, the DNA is TGTGCCAGTAGTATCCGACAGGGAGGCTCTAGTTCACCCCTCCACTTT. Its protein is CASSIRQGGSSSPLHF.

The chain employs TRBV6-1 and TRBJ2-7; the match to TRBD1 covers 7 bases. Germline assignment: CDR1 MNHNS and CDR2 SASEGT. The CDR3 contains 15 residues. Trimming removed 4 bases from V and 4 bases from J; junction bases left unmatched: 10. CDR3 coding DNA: TGTGCCAGCAGTGCCGAAGGGGGCGTGGGGTACGAGCAGTACTTC. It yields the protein CASSAEGGVGYEQYF.

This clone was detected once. The DNA for the CDR3 is TGTGCCAGCAGTTACTTAGAGGGGACAGAGAACACCGGGGAGCTGTTTTTT. Residues: CASSYLEGTENTGELFF. The chain has TRBV7-8 and TRBJ2-2; 7 positions match TRBD1. CDR3 length: 17 residues. The germline V gene encodes CDR1 SGHVS and CDR2 FQNEAQ. Trimming took 6 bases from V and 1 from J; bases not matched to a gene: 11.

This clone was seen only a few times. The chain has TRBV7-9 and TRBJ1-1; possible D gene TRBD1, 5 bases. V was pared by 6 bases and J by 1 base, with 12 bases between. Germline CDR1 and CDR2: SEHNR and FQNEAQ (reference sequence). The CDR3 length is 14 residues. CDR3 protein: CASRPRQTNTEAFF. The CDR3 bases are TGTGCCAGCAGACCAAGACAGACGAACACTGAAGCTTTCTTT. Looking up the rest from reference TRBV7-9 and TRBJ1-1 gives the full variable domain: DTGVSQNPRHKITKRGQNVTFRCDPISEHNRLYWYRQTLGQGPEFLTYFQNEAQLEKSRLLSDRFSAERPKGSFSTLEIQRTEQGDSAMYLCASRPRQTNTEAFFGQGTRLTVV.